This TCR beta chain stems from a study of blood T cell repertoires in COVID-19. Across the study: Sites across the United States, Italy and Spain contributed samples from acute and convalescent COVID-19. Nucleic acid was either cDNA or gDNA, and it came from T cells, B-cell-depleted T cells, or PBMCs.

In the source study's methods: Nucleated cell counts were estimated from reference gene primer amplification. The assay was immunoSEQ multiplex PCR, and TCRdb's table has in-frame clones only and misses some. V and J calls and clone size are as listed in that table; D and trimming were resolved from the DNA. The sample lists a few hundred thousand clones, roughly 89% occurring once. The TCR sequence derives from a woman in her thirties or forties who had recovered from COVID-19. The specimen sequenced was peripheral blood.

The CDR3 region is CASSQGGPGVAAFF. CDR3 DNA sequence: TGTGCCAGCAGCCAGGGTGGTCCAGGGGTGGCGGCTTTCTTT. The rearrangement links TRBV2 to TRBJ1-1, with D maybe TRBD1 (6 bases). This CDR3 is 14 amino acids long. V gave up 6 bases and J gave up 11 bases, with 22 bases separating them. Germline V gene lookup returns CDR1 SNHLY and CDR2 FYNNEI.